The 13 T cell receptor beta chains reported below all come from one sample, sequenced in a study of blood T cells in healthy people across ages. Combining a sample-barcoded 5' primer with a J-beta primer mix, a second PCR ran for roughly 6 to 11 cycles. TCRdb re-called the 5' RACE reads through MiXCR, storing one row per CDR3 protein. The top ten hold over 9% of the sample, which has around 1.5 million distinct CDR3 sequences, roughly 32% seen once. Material for sequencing was blood. The source is a woman aged 25 to 39 in good health.

This clonotype was counted at least ten times. This sequence joins TRBV2 and TRBJ2-5; D unclear. Trimming took off 7 bases at V and 2 bases at J, with 8 bases between the two ends. In germline, CDR1 is SNHLY, CDR2 FYNNEI. This CDR3 is built from 12 residues. The chain's CDR3 is CASKFIQETQYF. The CDR3 region has the DNA TGTGCCAGCAAGTTTATACAAGAGACCCAGTACTTC.

This chain joins TRBV2 and TRBJ2-1; TRBD2 aligns across 16 bases. V shed 6 bases, J shed 2 bases, and the junction held 7 bases outside the gene matches. This CDR3 spans 18 amino acids. Germline V gene sequence: CDR1 SNHLY, CDR2 FYNNEI. CDR3 loop: CASRGTSGGASTYNEQFF. The CDR3 bases are TGTGCCAGCAGGGGGACTAGCGGGGGGGCTAGTACCTACAATGAGCAGTTCTTC.

The chain carries TRBV6-6 and TRBJ2-5; a possible D gene is TRBD1 (6 bases). Trimming left V 6 bases short and J 11 bases short, with 22 bases between. The CDR3 is made up of 14 amino acids. Germline CDR1 MNHNY, CDR2 SVGAGI (reference sequence). Written as DNA, the CDR3 is TGTGCCAGCAGCTCCTTGGGACACTACAATGAGCAGTACTTC. It specifies CASSSLGHYNEQYF.

This clonotype was counted between two and nine times. The chain joins TRBV10-3 to TRBJ2-3; D might be TRBD2 (6 bases). V was pared by 10 bases and J by 4 bases, with 12 bases between. Germline CDR1 is ENHRY and CDR2 is SYGVKD. CDR3 length: 12 amino acids. Written as DNA, the CDR3 is TGTGCCACCAGACCGGGGGCAGATACGCAGTATTTT. Protein sequence: CATRPGADTQYF.

This chain connects TRBV6-1 to TRBJ2-3; 8 nucleotides match TRBD2. This CDR3 comprises 15 residues. Germline trimming cut 7 bases from V and 5 bases from J; bases unmatched to any gene: 11. The germline CDR1 and CDR2 sequences are MNHNS and SASEGT. The DNA of the CDR3 is TGTGCCAGCAAGTCGGCGGGGGCGGGAGGAGATACGCAGTATTTT. Protein: CASKSAGAGGDTQYF.

This clonotype showed up many times. V is TRBV5-5 and J is TRBJ1-5; TRBD1 matches at 7 bases. Germline V CDR1 and CDR2: SGHKS, YYEKEE (reference sequence). The trim removed 5 bases at V and 5 bases at J, leaving 10 bases unmatched. This CDR3 contains 15 residues. CDR3 nucleotides: TGTGCCAGCAGTAGGTCCGGGACAGAGGATCAGCCCCAGCATTTT. Translation gives CASSRSGTEDQPQHF.

In regard to this clonotype: One junction end does not reproduce the germline sequence, and a read error may be involved. The V call is TRBV5-1, the J call TRBJ2-7; D may be TRBD2 (6 bases). This CDR3 is built from 15 residues. Germline V CDR1 and CDR2: SGHRS, YFSETQ. The CDR3 DNA reads TGCGCCAGCAGCTTGAAGGGGACTCCCGCCTACGGGCAGTACTTC. Translating it yields CASSLKGTPAYGQYF.

A few counts support this clonotype. CDR3 loop: CAITDARSSYNEQYF. The CDR3 DNA reads TGTGCCATCACCGACGCTAGGAGCTCCTACAATGAGCAGTACTTC. The chain recombines TRBV10-3 with TRBJ2-1; D is unclear. The DNA end is a closer match to TRBJ2-7, so the J assignment may be wrong. CDR1 ENHRY and CDR2 SYGVKD come from the germline V gene. This CDR3 is built from 15 residues.

The chain couples TRBV27 to TRBJ2-1; D is uncertain. This CDR3 region has 14 residues. CDR1 is MNHEY, CDR2 SMNVEV, per germline (reference sequence). Deletions cut 3 bases from V and 5 bases from J, with 11 bases between. Written as DNA, the CDR3 is TGTGCCAGCAGTTTTAGAGCAATAAACAATGAGCAGTTCTTC. It codes for CASSFRAINNEQFF.

This chain uses TRBV7-9 with TRBJ1-1, with a tentative D call TRBD1 (5 bases). V dropped 3 bases and J dropped 2 bases, with 16 bases sitting between them. CDR3 length equals 16 residues. Germline CDR1 and CDR2: SEHNR and FQNEAQ (reference sequence). This chain's CDR3 is CASSFSRWGLNTEAFF. CDR3 nucleotide sequence: TGTGCCAGCAGCTTCTCACGGTGGGGACTTAACACTGAAGCTTTCTTT.

The chain uses TRBV4-1 and TRBJ2-5, with D possibly TRBD1 on 5 matching bases. The V end lost 2 bases, the J end lost 0 bases, and 10 bases lay between the germline ends. CDR1 and CDR2 from the germline V gene are MGHRA and YSYEKL. CDR3 length: 15 residues. For the CDR3, the DNA is TGCGCCAGCAGCCAACCCGACAGAAACCAAGAGACCCAGTACTTC. Its protein product is CASSQPDRNQETQYF.

The chain employs TRBV11-2 and TRBJ2-5; D possibly uses TRBD1 or TRBD2 (5 bases each). V lost 3 bases, J lost 4 bases, and 12 bases lay in between. The CDR3 length is 14 residues. Germline CDR1 and CDR2: SGHAT and FQNNGV. The CDR3 sequence is CASSFNWGSETQYF. In nucleotides, the CDR3 is TGTGCCAGCAGCTTTAATTGGGGGTCAGAGACCCAGTACTTC.

The chain recombines TRBV5-1 with TRBJ2-5; the D is unclear. The last part of the DNA fits TRBJ2-7 better; the J call may be wrong. The CDR3 has 12 amino acids. The germline CDR1 and CDR2 sequences are SGHRS and YFSETQ. CDR3 nucleotides: TGCGCCAGCAGCTTGACAGATGACGAGCAGTACTTC. Translation: CASSLTDDEQYF.